One TCR beta chain is described in this entry. Its antigen is still unknown. No quality values exist for individual bases; no much larger clone is one base distant. The data originate from a study of Graves' ophthalmopathy and Graves' hyperthyroidism (dated by TCRdb to 2016 to 2018). Notes on the research overall: Hyperthyroidism was considered stable if no progression to ophthalmopathy occurred within 18 months of follow-up. To explore V-J signatures distinguishing ophthalmopathy from hyperthyroidism, a discovery set of 100 or so patients (fewer than 45 ophthalmopathy, roughly 56 stable hyperthyroidism) was enrolled. In total, approximately 130 blood samples were TCR-sequenced: under 45 ophthalmopathy, around 75 hyperthyroidism and approximately 17 hyperthyroidism-to-ophthalmopathy patients. In more than five hyperthyroidism patients, T-cell repertoires of thyroid tissue and blood were compared. After sampling, hyperthyroidism patients received methimazole starting at 30 mg daily, and ophthalmopathy patients received high-dose intravenous methylprednisolone. The independent validation cohort included 18 to 20 hyperthyroidism patients plus 17 patients who later progressed from hyperthyroidism to ophthalmopathy. TCR beta repertoire signatures were used to distinguish Graves' ophthalmopathy from Graves' hyperthyroidism and to predict progression to ophthalmopathy. Points the paper makes about the study in general: Most expanded thyroid clonotypes with a frequency above 0.001 also appeared in blood, which suggests that blood repertoires may reflect the immune response in the thyroid. In cross-validation, the 13-signature model distinguished ophthalmopathy from stable hyperthyroidism with 85% to 90% sensitivity and about 84% specificity, and in the test set the corresponding values were roughly 80% and 76%. Sample size was not statistically predetermined, and group allocation was not concealed from the investigators. In validation, the model predicted ophthalmopathy progression with about 70% sensitivity and about 77% specificity; some twelve predicted patients were CT-confirmed with GO in a median of approximately 6.5 months.

TCR beta CDR3 regions were amplified from RNA transcripts for repertoire sequencing. The first round was an RT-PCR using HTBI primers with the Qiagen OneStep RT-PCR kit, and this first round was followed by a second-round multiplex PCR, then size selection and purification. The libraries underwent paired-end sequencing with 100 bp reads on an Illumina HiSeq2000. The paper's data handling went like this. SOAPnuke was used for read processing, and reads with adapters, uncalled bases, a mean Phred below 15, or no exact constant-primer or identifier match were discarded. COPE v1.2.5 was used to merge the high-quality paired reads. Clonotypes were defined as unique nucleotide sequences and were aligned to IMGT TRB V, D and J references using MiTCR v1.1. The analysis was limited to V-J combinations with a frequency above 0.0001, which together covered 99.2% of the repertoires. For each V-J combination, a TCR clonal expansion and chaos score was defined as the ratio of F50 clonal expansion to chaos observed in the TCRdist matrix. Welch's t-statistics and random forest were used to reduce features to about 14 V-J combinations, which were fed into a naive Bayes classifier. The Morisita-Horn index was used to measure how similar the thyroid and blood repertoires were. Using fastp trimming at Q25 and MiXCR clonotype assembly, TCRdb reanalyzed the public sequencing data and kept in-frame beta chains. Each entry is one CDR3 protein sequence, shown with its most common DNA and genes. The V and J calls here are based on TCRdb, not the publication. This sample holds around 520,000 distinct CDR3 sequences; under 40% were observed only once. In total, the top ten clones hold less than 4.5% of the sample.

From a lookup of the germline V gene, CDR1 and CDR2 are SGHDN and FVKESK. The cysteine opens and the phenylalanine closes a CDR3 of 14 amino acids. Left in the record is the CDR3 DNA by itself, 42 bases read in frame from the first base. V and J are truncated by 1 base and 2 bases respectively, leaving an intervening sequence of 8 bases. Hyperthyroidism patients were newly diagnosed, were aged 18 to 65 years, and had a disease duration under 2 months. Patients were excluded if they had other autoimmune diseases, uncontrolled infections, pregnancy or lactation. Clinical symptoms, serum thyroxine, TRAb, thyroid ultrasound and orbital computed tomography formed the basis of the diagnosis. Total RNA was extracted using Trizol reagent, and RNA quality was checked on an Agilent 2100 Bioanalyzer.

In this chain, TRBV14 is recombined with TRBJ1-2, with the D gene uncertain. The specimen sequenced was peripheral blood or thyroid tissue (not recorded which). This clonotype originated in an adult man with Graves' hyperthyroidism. In nucleotide form, the sequence is TGTGCCAGCAGCCAAGGTGTAAGAAACTATGGCTACACCTTC. Translated, it reads CASSQGVRNYGYTF. The CDR3 plus the reference TRBV14 and TRBJ1-2 genes for the other parts give the full variable domain: EAGVTQFPSHSVIEKGQTVTLRCDPISGHDNLYWYRRVMGKEIKFLLHFVKESKQDESGMPNNRFLAERTGGTYSTLKVQPAELEDSGVYFCASSQGVRNYGYTFGSGTRLTVV.